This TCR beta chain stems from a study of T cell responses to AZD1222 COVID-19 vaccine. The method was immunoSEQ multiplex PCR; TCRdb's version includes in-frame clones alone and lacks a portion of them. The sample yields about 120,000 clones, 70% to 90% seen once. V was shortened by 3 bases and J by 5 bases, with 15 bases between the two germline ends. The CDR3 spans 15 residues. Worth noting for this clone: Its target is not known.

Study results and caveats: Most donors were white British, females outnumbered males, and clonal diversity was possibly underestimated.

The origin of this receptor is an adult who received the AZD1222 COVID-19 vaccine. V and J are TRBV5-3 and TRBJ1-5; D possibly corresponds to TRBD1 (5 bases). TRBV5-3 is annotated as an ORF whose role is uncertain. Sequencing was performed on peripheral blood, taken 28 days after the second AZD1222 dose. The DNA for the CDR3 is TGTGCCAGAAGCTCGGGGCTTGTGTTGGATCAGCCCCAGCATTTT. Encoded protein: CARSSGLVLDQPQHF.